The sequence of this TCR beta chain was determined in a study of T cell repertoires in aging, cancer and after chemotherapy. Findings and caveats of the study: These repertoire data do not allow conclusions about immunological memory after chemotherapy.

On this clonotype itself: Its specificity is unknown.

Rearranged V-D-J TRB sequences were amplified with a mixed TRB-A/B primer pool. TCRdb ran MiXCR on the multiplex PCR reads and lists one entry per CDR3 protein. The data contain some 11,000 distinct CDR3 sequences, 25% to 30% of them singletons. TCR beta rearrangements were amplified from peripheral blood genomic DNA. Germline CDR1 and CDR2: SGHTA and FQGNSA. V dropped 4 bases and J dropped 1 base, with 15 bases sitting between them. This CDR3 comprises 16 residues. Material for sequencing was blood. The rearrangement joins TRBV7-2 to TRBJ2-3; D ambiguous. The sequence was collected from a human donor in good health. CDR3 DNA: TGTGCCAGCAGCTCGCCTGGGGTATACGGCACAGATACGCAGTATTTT. Protein: CASSSPGVYGTDTQYF.